These T cell receptor beta chains were read from a single sample in a study of control samples from healthy donors and cancer patients. Sequencing used immunoSEQ multiplex PCR; TCRdb keeps in-frame clones, though not all of them. The sample consists of over 150,000 clones, approximately 94% of them appearing once. The material sequenced was blood. These receptors were taken from a man aged 35-49 years in good health. The CDR3 runs from the conserved cysteine through the conserved F or W. D genes are given only for firm matches. Not every row has a clone size; where given, it reads once, few, many or a size class.

clone_size: .
cdr3_length: 12
v_call: TRBV19
d_call: .
j_call: TRBJ2-2
cdr3_aa: CASSILPGELFF
cdr3_nt: TGTGCCAGTAGTATTTTGCCCGGGGAGCTGTTTTTT

clone_size: once
cdr3_length: 13
v_call: TRBV24-1
d_call: .
j_call: TRBJ2-7
cdr3_aa: CATSDPGFYEQYF
cdr3_nt: TGTGCCACCAGTGACCCCGGATTCTACGAGCAGTACTTC

clone_size: .
cdr3_length: 13
v_call: TRBV30
d_call: .
j_call: TRBJ1-1
cdr3_aa: CAWTANREAEAFF
cdr3_nt: TGTGCCTGGACCGCGAACAGGGAAGCTGAAGCTTTCTTT

clone_size: .
cdr3_length: 14
v_call: TRBV4-1
d_call: TRBD1
j_call: TRBJ1-5
cdr3_aa: CASSPRQGAQPQHF
cdr3_nt: TGCGCCAGCAGCCCGCGACAGGGTGCGCAGCCCCAGCATTTT

clone_size: .
cdr3_length: 11
v_call: TRBV20-1
d_call: .
j_call: TRBJ2-7
cdr3_aa: CSARQGYEQYF
cdr3_nt: TGCAGTGCTAGACAGGGTTACGAGCAGTACTTC

clone_size: .
cdr3_length: 12
v_call: TRBV12-3/TRBV12-4
d_call: .
j_call: TRBJ2-7
cdr3_aa: CASSFSRLEQYF
cdr3_nt: TGTGCCAGCAGTTTTAGTCGGCTAGAGCAGTACTTC

clone_size: once
cdr3_length: 14
v_call: TRBV18
d_call: .
j_call: TRBJ1-1
cdr3_aa: CASSRSQENTEAFF
cdr3_nt: TGTGCCAGCTCACGGTCTCAGGAGAACACTGAAGCTTTCTTT

clone_size: .
cdr3_length: 15
v_call: TRBV12-5
d_call: TRBD1
j_call: TRBJ1-1
cdr3_aa: CASGPGQGMNTEAFF
cdr3_nt: TGTGCTAGTGGCCCGGGACAGGGGATGAACACTGAAGCTTTCTTT

clone_size: .
cdr3_length: 13
v_call: TRBV12-3/TRBV12-4
d_call: TRBD1
j_call: TRBJ2-7
cdr3_aa: CASSPTGGYEQYF
cdr3_nt: TGTGCCAGCAGCCCGACAGGGGGCTACGAGCAGTACTTC

clone_size: .
cdr3_length: 14
v_call: TRBV19
d_call: TRBD1
j_call: TRBJ2-7
cdr3_aa: CASSIGTGPYEQYF
cdr3_nt: TGTGCCAGTAGTATCGGGACAGGACCCTACGAGCAGTACTTC

clone_size: .
cdr3_length: 15
v_call: TRBV19
d_call: .
j_call: TRBJ2-1
cdr3_aa: CASSQGRFSYNEQFF
cdr3_nt: TGTGCCAGTAGCCAAGGACGGTTCTCCTACAATGAGCAGTTCTTC

clone_size: .
cdr3_length: 17
v_call: TRBV18
d_call: .
j_call: TRBJ1-2
cdr3_aa: CASSPSTEGGVAYGYTF
cdr3_nt: TGTGCCAGCTCACCAAGTACCGAGGGGGGAGTAGCCTATGGCTACACCTTC

clone_size: once
cdr3_length: 14
v_call: TRBV24-1
d_call: .
j_call: TRBJ1-2
cdr3_aa: CATSDSHINYGYTF
cdr3_nt: TGTGCCACCAGTGATTCACATATAAACTATGGCTACACCTTC

clone_size: .
cdr3_length: 11
v_call: TRBV25-1
d_call: .
j_call: TRBJ1-2
cdr3_aa: CASSLGSGYTF
cdr3_nt: TGTGCCAGCAGCTTAGGGTCGGGCTACACCTTC

clone_size: .
cdr3_length: 13
v_call: TRBV12-3/TRBV12-4
d_call: .
j_call: TRBJ1-1
cdr3_aa: CASSFNTNTEAFF
cdr3_nt: TGTGCCAGCAGTTTCAACACGAACACTGAAGCTTTCTTT

clone_size: once
cdr3_length: 14
v_call: TRBV5-1
d_call: .
j_call: TRBJ2-2
cdr3_aa: CASSSGQNTGELFF
cdr3_nt: TGCGCCAGCAGCTCGGGACAGAACACCGGGGAGCTGTTTTTT

clone_size: .
cdr3_length: 15
v_call: TRBV5-1
d_call: TRBD2
j_call: TRBJ2-5
cdr3_aa: CASSFLAGNQETQYF
cdr3_nt: TGCGCCAGCAGCTTTCTAGCGGGGAACCAAGAGACCCAGTACTTC

clone_size: once
cdr3_length: 15
v_call: TRBV6-5
d_call: TRBD1
j_call: TRBJ1-6
cdr3_aa: CASSYGQGGSSPLHF
cdr3_nt: TGTGCCAGCAGTTACGGGCAGGGGGGAAGTTCACCCCTCCACTTT

clone_size: .
cdr3_length: 15
v_call: TRBV29-1
d_call: .
j_call: TRBJ2-1
cdr3_aa: CSVEESGSTYNEQFF
cdr3_nt: TGCAGCGTTGAAGAGTCAGGGTCTACCTACAATGAGCAGTTCTTC

clone_size: .
cdr3_length: 16
v_call: TRBV4-1
d_call: .
j_call: TRBJ1-4
cdr3_aa: CASSQDGQGQDEKLFF
cdr3_nt: TGCGCCAGCAGCCAAGATGGCCAGGGGCAGGATGAAAAACTGTTTTTT

clone_size: .
cdr3_length: 13
v_call: TRBV4-3
d_call: .
j_call: TRBJ1-4
cdr3_aa: CASSQDSAGKLFF
cdr3_nt: TGCGCCAGCAGCCAAGATTCGGCTGGGAAACTGTTTTTT

clone_size: once
cdr3_length: 15
v_call: TRBV7-8
d_call: .
j_call: TRBJ1-5
cdr3_aa: CASSLEGTRNQPQHF
cdr3_nt: TGTGCCAGCAGCTTAGAAGGGACGCGGAATCAGCCCCAGCATTTT

clone_size: .
cdr3_length: 16
v_call: TRBV27
d_call: TRBD2
j_call: TRBJ2-1
cdr3_aa: CASSSGTSGAYNEQFF
cdr3_nt: TGTGCCAGCAGTTCGGGGACTAGCGGGGCTTACAATGAGCAGTTCTTC

clone_size: .
cdr3_length: 11
v_call: TRBV10-2
d_call: .
j_call: TRBJ2-3
cdr3_aa: CASGNTDTQYF
cdr3_nt: TGCGCCAGCGGAAACACAGATACGCAGTATTTT

clone_size: .
cdr3_length: 13
v_call: TRBV6-5
d_call: .
j_call: TRBJ1-1
cdr3_aa: CASSTDPNTEAFF
cdr3_nt: TGTGCCAGCAGTACAGACCCGAACACTGAAGCTTTCTTT

clone_size: .
cdr3_length: 17
v_call: TRBV27
d_call: .
j_call: TRBJ2-3
cdr3_aa: CASSLTWVAALRDTQYF
cdr3_nt: TGTGCCAGCAGTTTAACCTGGGTCGCGGCCTTGCGGGATACGCAGTATTTT

clone_size: .
cdr3_length: 16
v_call: TRBV10-2
d_call: .
j_call: TRBJ1-5
cdr3_aa: CASSDRAAGSNQPQHF
cdr3_nt: TGCGCCAGCAGTGACAGGGCGGCGGGAAGCAATCAGCCCCAGCATTTT

clone_size: .
cdr3_length: 16
v_call: TRBV6-2/TRBV6-3
d_call: .
j_call: TRBJ2-1
cdr3_aa: CASSLERGSSYNEQFF
cdr3_nt: TGTGCCAGCAGCCTCGAGAGGGGGAGCTCCTACAATGAGCAGTTCTTC

clone_size: .
cdr3_length: 14
v_call: TRBV5-1
d_call: .
j_call: TRBJ1-2
cdr3_aa: CASSLGGGGDGYTF
cdr3_nt: TGCGCCAGCAGCTTGGGAGGAGGGGGTGACGGCTACACCTTC

clone_size: .
cdr3_length: 16
v_call: TRBV5-6
d_call: TRBD2
j_call: TRBJ2-3
cdr3_aa: CASSLDWGGYADTQYF
cdr3_nt: TGTGCCAGCAGCCTGGACTGGGGGGGATACGCAGATACGCAGTATTTT

clone_size: .
cdr3_length: 13
v_call: TRBV28
d_call: .
j_call: TRBJ1-5
cdr3_aa: CASRGRDNQPQHF
cdr3_nt: TGTGCCAGCAGGGGACGGGACAATCAGCCCCAGCATTTT

clone_size: .
cdr3_length: 11
v_call: TRBV24-1
d_call: .
j_call: TRBJ1-2
cdr3_aa: CAPCCSYGYTF
cdr3_nt: TGTGCCCCTTGCTGTTCCTATGGCTACACCTTC

clone_size: .
cdr3_length: 17
v_call: TRBV24-1
d_call: TRBD1
j_call: TRBJ1-2
cdr3_aa: CATSDPDGTGVSNGYTF
cdr3_nt: TGTGCCACCAGTGACCCCGATGGGACAGGAGTATCGAATGGCTACACCTTC

clone_size: .
cdr3_length: 15
v_call: TRBV7-2
d_call: TRBD1
j_call: TRBJ1-6
cdr3_aa: CASSLTGGGGSPLHF
cdr3_nt: TGTGCCAGCAGCTTGACAGGGGGAGGGGGTTCACCCCTCCACTTT

clone_size: .
cdr3_length: 13
v_call: TRBV28
d_call: .
j_call: TRBJ1-2
cdr3_aa: CASSWGGDLGYTF
cdr3_nt: TGTGCCAGCTCCTGGGGGGGGGACCTCGGCTACACCTTC

clone_size: .
cdr3_length: 14
v_call: TRBV19
d_call: .
j_call: TRBJ1-5
cdr3_aa: CASSIGISNQPQHF
cdr3_nt: TGTGCCAGTAGTATTGGCATTAGCAATCAGCCCCAGCATTTT

clone_size: .
cdr3_length: 16
v_call: TRBV30
d_call: TRBD1
j_call: TRBJ1-2
cdr3_aa: CAQRRDKGATNYGYTF
cdr3_nt: TGTGCCCAGCGCCGGGACAAGGGGGCGACTAACTATGGCTACACCTTC

clone_size: .
cdr3_length: 17
v_call: TRBV7-8
d_call: .
j_call: TRBJ1-5
cdr3_aa: CASSLDGGGGSNQPQHF
cdr3_nt: TGTGCCAGCAGCTTAGATGGTGGCGGAGGTAGCAATCAGCCCCAGCATTTT

clone_size: .
cdr3_length: 19
v_call: TRBV4-1
d_call: .
j_call: TRBJ1-4
cdr3_aa: CASSLGSAGQGVANEKLFF
cdr3_nt: TGCGCCAGCAGCCTCGGGTCGGCAGGGCAAGGGGTTGCTAATGAAAAACTGTTTTTT

clone_size: .
cdr3_length: 17
v_call: TRBV7-7
d_call: .
j_call: TRBJ1-1
cdr3_aa: CASSDNQGHSADTEAFF
cdr3_nt: TGTGCCAGCAGTGATAACCAAGGACACTCTGCCGACACTGAAGCTTTCTTT

clone_size: .
cdr3_length: 13
v_call: TRBV6-5
d_call: .
j_call: TRBJ1-2
cdr3_aa: CASSSPGWGGYTF
cdr3_nt: TGTGCCAGCAGTTCACCAGGGTGGGGTGGCTACACCTTC

clone_size: .
cdr3_length: 14
v_call: TRBV28
d_call: .
j_call: TRBJ1-2
cdr3_aa: CASSLSQTQGGYTF
cdr3_nt: TGTGCCAGCAGTTTATCCCAAACCCAGGGGGGCTACACCTTC